The 15 T cell receptor beta chains below come from one sample, sequenced in a study of blood T cells in healthy people across ages. Sample-barcoded 5' priming and a J-beta primer mix drove a second PCR of roughly 6 to 12 cycles. TCRdb processed the 5' RACE reads anew with MiXCR; each CDR3 protein has one entry. The sample shows some 930,000 distinct CDR3 sequences, about 27% of them seen only once. This sample was also put to use in a study of T cells of mothers and their children.

Source material: blood. These receptor sequences come from a woman between 40 and 55 years old in good health.

Note on this clonotype: It may be a read error: a sequence one base away is much more abundant. The rearrangement uses TRBV25-1 and TRBJ1-5; D not certain. CDR1 MGHDK and CDR2 SYGVNS come from the germline V gene. This CDR3 has 12 residues. CDR3 in DNA: TGTGCCAGCAGTTCTAGCAATCGGCCCCAGCATTTT. It specifies CASSSSNRPQHF.

The V and J genes are TRBV5-1 and TRBJ1-2, with TRBD1 matching 7 bases. CDR1 is SGHRS, CDR2 YFSETQ, per germline. With 3 bases clipped from V and 5 bases from J, the junction kept 7 bases outside the gene matches. The CDR3 totals 14 residues. Written as DNA, the CDR3 is TGCGCCAGCAGCTCCCATGCAGGGGGATATGGCTACACCTTC. It is translated as CASSSHAGGYGYTF.

Ten or more counts support this clonotype. The chain uses TRBV20-1 and TRBJ1-6, with D tentatively TRBD1 (6 bases). The CDR3 length is 14 residues. Trimming took off 7 bases at V and 9 bases at J, with 19 bases between the two ends. CDR1 and CDR2 from the germline V gene are DFQATT and SNEGSKA (reference sequence). DNA for the CDR3: TGCAGTGTCCCTCTGGACAGCCTAAGTTCACCCCTCCACTTT. Its translation: CSVPLDSLSSPLHF.

This clonotype occurred many times. The chain combines TRBV10-2 with TRBJ2-7, with D possibly being TRBD2 (6 bases). Germline values: CDR1 WSHSY, CDR2 SAAADI. V was trimmed by 6 bases and J by 2 bases, leaving 14 bases between them. This CDR3 is 14 amino acids long. CDR3 in amino acids: CASRTGLRTYEQYF. The CDR3 DNA is TGCGCCAGCAGGACGGGACTTAGAACCTACGAGCAGTACTTC.

There are a few counts of this clonotype. The chain uses TRBV29-1 and TRBJ2-3; the D is unclear. The CDR3 runs to 15 residues. Trimming took 0 bases from V and 2 from J, leaving 12 bases between them. Germline lookup yields CDR1 SQVTM and CDR2 ANQGSEA. CDR3 loop: CSVEDGWGYTDTQYF. CDR3 bases: TGCAGCGTTGAAGATGGTTGGGGATACACAGATACGCAGTATTTT.

This clonotype showed up many times. The chain employs TRBV6-5 and TRBJ1-1, with unresolved D. The germline V gene encodes CDR1 MNHEY and CDR2 SVGAGI. CDR3 length: 14 residues. Trimming cost V 7 bases and J 0 bases, with 12 bases left between them. In DNA, the CDR3 is TGTGCCAGCAAAAAGCGGAGAATGAACACTGAAGCTTTCTTT. Residues: CASKKRRMNTEAFF.

The V gene is TRBV20-1, the J gene TRBJ1-1; D gene uncertain. The CDR3 has 13 amino acids. V lost 5 bases to trimming and J lost 0 bases, with 10 bases between them. Germline CDR1 and CDR2: DFQATT and SNEGSKA (reference sequence). The CDR3 bases are TGCAGTGCTCCGGCAGAAGTGAACACTGAAGCTTTCTTT. It translates to CSAPAEVNTEAFF.

This clonotype was observed a few times. The CDR3 spells CASSEMVRQRSYEQYF. The CDR3 DNA reads as TGTGCCAGCAGTGAAATGGTGCGCCAGCGCTCCTACGAGCAGTACTTC. J is TRBJ2-7 and V is TRBV6-1; D call uncertain. Per the germline V gene, CDR1 is MNHNS and CDR2 is SASEGT. The CDR3 consists of 16 residues. Trimming cost V 2 bases and J 0 bases, with 14 bases left between them.

The J gene is TRBJ2-3, the V gene TRBV5-6; D is perhaps TRBD2 (6 bases). CDR1 is SGHDT and CDR2 is YYEEEE in the germline V gene. The CDR3 consists of 18 residues. Trimming left V 0 bases short and J 4 bases short, with 21 bases between. The CDR3 sequence is CASSLGDAAAGDPDTQYF. The CDR3 DNA reads as TGTGCCAGCAGCTTGGGGGACGCTGCAGCGGGTGATCCAGATACGCAGTATTTT. The complete variable domain, with remaining parts taken from reference TRBV5-6 and TRBJ2-3, reads DAGVTQSPTHLIKTRGQQVTLRCSPKSGHDTVSWYQQALGQGPQFIFQYYEEEERQRGNFPDRFSGHQFPNYSSELNVNALLLGDSALYLCASSLGDAAAGDPDTQYFGPGTRLTVL.

This clonotype was found a few times. This chain joins TRBV9 and TRBJ2-7; 11 bases agree with TRBD1. V gave up 2 bases and J gave up 4 bases; unmatched junction bases: 5. Per germline, CDR1 SGDLS and CDR2 YYNGEE. The CDR3 loop spans 15 amino acids. The CDR3 spells CASSVRDRGWYEQYF. In DNA form, the CDR3 reads TGTGCCAGCAGCGTTCGGGACAGGGGGTGGTACGAGCAGTACTTC.

This clonotype was counted only a few times. The chain employs TRBV3-1 and TRBJ1-6; TRBD1 aligns across 7 bases. After removal of 3 bases from V and 8 bases from J, the junction contained 7 bases not matched to a gene. This CDR3 comprises 15 residues. Per germline, CDR1 LGHDT and CDR2 YNNKEL (reference sequence). CDR3 sequence: CASSQEGARDSPLHF. DNA of the CDR3: TGTGCCAGCAGCCAGGAGGGGGCGAGGGATTCACCCCTCCACTTT. The variable domain in full, with the rest retrieved from reference TRBV3-1 and TRBJ1-6, is DTAVSQTPKYLVTQMGNDKSIKCEQNLGHDTMYWYKQDSKKFLKIMFSYNNKELIINETVPNRFSPKSPDKAHLNLHINSLELGDSAVYFCASSQEGARDSPLHFGNGTRLTVT.

Turning to this clonotype: A read error may be the cause here, since a much bigger clone is one base away. The chain uses TRBV20-1 and TRBJ2-5; the D gene is possibly TRBD2 (5 bases). Germline assignment: CDR1 DFQATT and CDR2 SNEGSKA (reference sequence). The CDR3 covers 11 residues. The CDR3 region is CSARDWETRYF. The CDR3 DNA reads as TGCAGTGCTAGAGATTGGGAGACCCGGTACTTC.

This clonotype was recorded a few times. The chain uses TRBV7-3 and TRBJ2-1, with 7 positions matching TRBD2. From germline, CDR1 is SGHTA and CDR2 FQGTGA. Unmatched junction bases numbered 17, after V lost 2 bases and J lost 4 bases. There are 19 residues in the CDR3. The CDR3 spells CASSLYSGRGLVGYNEQFF. CDR3 bases: TGTGCCAGCAGCTTATACTCTGGGAGGGGCCTTGTGGGATACAATGAGCAGTTCTTC. Full variable domain (remainder filled in from reference TRBV7-3 and TRBJ2-1): GAGVSQTPSNKVTEKGKYVELRCDPISGHTALYWYRQSLGQGPEFLIYFQGTGAADDSGLPNDRFFAVRPEGSVSTLKIQRTERGDSAVYLCASSLYSGRGLVGYNEQFFGPGTRLTVL.

The chain recombines TRBV19 with TRBJ2-1; 11 bases map to TRBD1. Germline CDR1 is LNHDA and CDR2 is SQIVND (reference sequence). The CDR3 length is 16 residues. The J segment lost 6 bases and the V segment lost 5 bases, leaving 9 bases of the junction unmatched. This CDR3 reads CASSLHIGTGGNEQFF. CDR3 bases: TGTGCCAGTAGTCTCCACATCGGGACAGGGGGCAATGAGCAGTTCTTC.

The chain recombines TRBV15 with TRBJ2-7, with D tentatively TRBD2 (6 bases). CDR1 and CDR2 (germline): LNHNV, YYDKDF (reference sequence). The CDR3 contains 13 residues. CDR3 DNA sequence: TGCGCCACCAGCAGAGGAGGAGGGAACGAGCAGTACGTC. It codes for CATSRGGGNEQYV.